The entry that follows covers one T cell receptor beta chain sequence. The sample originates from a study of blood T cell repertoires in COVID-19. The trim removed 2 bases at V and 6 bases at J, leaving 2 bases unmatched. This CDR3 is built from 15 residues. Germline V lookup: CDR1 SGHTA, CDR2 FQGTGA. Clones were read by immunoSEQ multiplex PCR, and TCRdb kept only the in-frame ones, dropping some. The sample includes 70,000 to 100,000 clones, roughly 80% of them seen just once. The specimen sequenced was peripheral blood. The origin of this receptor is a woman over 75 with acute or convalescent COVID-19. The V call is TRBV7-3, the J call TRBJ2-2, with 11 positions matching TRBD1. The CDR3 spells CASSLAGQGAGELFF. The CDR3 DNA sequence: TGTGCCAGCAGCTTAGCGGGACAGGGGGCCGGGGAGCTGTTTTTT.